The source of this T cell receptor (beta chain) is a study of T-cell reconstitution after alpha-beta-depleted transplantation in children. Unique molecular identifiers were incorporated into the prepared TCRbeta library. Each CDR3 protein is one row after TCRdb ran MiXCR on the PCR reads. Of roughly 280,000 distinct CDR3 sequences listed, around 10% are singletons. Study-level points and caveats: About two months after transplant, alpha-beta T cells reportedly came from several hundred expanded graft clones. T-cell counts and diversity were attributed mostly to newly produced T cells one year after transplant.

The sample holds many counts of this clonotype. What it recognizes is unknown. Trimming left V 2 bases short and J 0 bases short, with 2 bases between. The V gene's germline CDR1 is GTSNPN and CDR2 SVGIG (reference sequence). The CDR3 is made up of 12 amino acids. This TCR derives from a male patient aged 2 to 10 who had a stem cell transplant for chronic granulomatous disease, so the T cells may come from the graft donor. This chain links TRBV30 with TRBJ2-1; D gene uncertain. The specimen comprised peripheral blood, sampled 180 days after TCRalphabeta/CD19-depleted stem cell transplant. The CDR3 nucleotides read TGTGCCTGGAGTTCCTCCTACAATGAGCAGTTCTTC. The encoded protein is CAWSSSYNEQFF.